The 4 T cell receptor beta chains reported below all come from one sample, sequenced in a study of neoadjuvant anti-PD-1 for oral cavity cancer (dated by TCRdb to 2020 to 2023). Reading the label with the study, this specimen's time point is: after neoadjuvant nivolumab, at surgical resection. Library generation was performed with the immunoSEQ multiplex PCR assay. TCRdb carries this immuneACCESS record with in-frame sequences only. Its versions omit some clonotypes, under half of them owing to an unresolved V gene in the studies checked, with the rest unexplained. The sample profile shows about 42,000 clones; roughly 77% of them were found once. The top ten clones comprise 4.8% of the sample. Sample: PBMCs, taken after nivolumab (anti-PD-1) treatment. Receptors were obtained from a person aged 35-79 years with oral cavity squamous cell carcinoma.

The rearrangement links TRBV5-1 to TRBJ2-6, with D unclear. V lost 0 bases and J lost 4, with 11 bases in between. This CDR3 comprises 16 residues. CDR1 is SGHRS and CDR2 is YFSETQ in the germline V gene. The CDR3 region is CASSLGGWEGANVLTF. The CDR3 DNA is TGCGCCAGCAGCTTGGGAGGTTGGGAAGGGGCCAACGTCCTGACTTTC. The entire variable domain, with the rest obtained from reference TRBV5-1 and TRBJ2-6, is as follows: KAGVTQTPRYLIKTRGQQVTLSCSPISGHRSVSWYQQTPGQGLQFLFEYFSETQRNKGNFPGRFSGRQFSNSRSEMNVSTLELGDSALYLCASSLGGWEGANVLTFGAGSRLTVL.

This rearrangement joins TRBV30 to TRBJ1-2; unclear D gene. The CDR3 runs to 13 residues. Trimming took off 0 bases at V and 8 bases at J, with 13 bases between the two ends. CDR1 and CDR2 (germline): GTSNPN, SVGIG (reference sequence). Written as DNA, the CDR3 is TGTGCCTGGAGTGTCGGCAGCCCCCTCGGCTACACCTTC. Amino acids: CAWSVGSPLGYTF.

This clone is a singleton in its sample. The rearrangement uses TRBV19 and TRBJ2-7; tentative D call: TRBD1 (6 bases). This CDR3 has 13 amino acids. Germline V CDR1 and CDR2: LNHDA, SQIVND (reference sequence). The V end was cut by 5 bases, the J end by 6 bases, with 14 bases between. This CDR3 is CASSPRQAGEQYF. In DNA form, the CDR3 reads TGTGCCAGTAGTCCCCGACAGGCCGGCGAGCAGTACTTC.

This clone appeared a few times. The chain combines TRBV28 with TRBJ2-7; 10 bases match TRBD1. V gave up 9 bases and J gave up 3 bases; unmatched junction bases: 8. Germline values: CDR1 MDHEN, CDR2 SYDVKM. The CDR3 is made up of 14 amino acids. The CDR3: CASWAGTGDYEQYF. The DNA of the CDR3 is TGTGCCAGTTGGGCCGGGACAGGGGACTACGAGCAGTACTTC. Full variable domain (remainder filled in from reference TRBV28 and TRBJ2-7): DVKVTQSSRYLVKRTGEKVFLECVQDMDHENMFWYRQDPGLGLRLIYFSYDVKMKEKGDIPEGYSVSREKKERFSLILESASTNQTSMYLCASWAGTGDYEQYFGPGTRLTVT.